Below are 2 T cell receptor beta chains sequenced from a single sample in a study of T cells in Graves' hyperthyroidism and ophthalmopathy. TCR beta CDR3 region amplification was performed from RNA transcripts. HTBI primers were employed in a first-round RT-PCR of the TCR CDR3. Via MiXCR, TCRdb re-called the multiplex PCR reads, giving one row per CDR3 protein. This sample has around 800,000 distinct CDR3 sequences; around 38% occur once, and the top ten carry 8.9%. The sequencing sample was made of blood. The receptor source for this set is a man aged 18 to 35 with Graves' hyperthyroidism.

This clonotype was observed many times. The rearrangement links TRBV12-3 or TRBV12-4 to TRBJ1-5; 8 nucleotides align to TRBD1. V shed 5 bases and J 1 base; nucleotides not matched to a gene: 7. The CDR3 loop spans 16 amino acids. CDR3 residues: CASSPYGQGSNQPQHF. The CDR3 DNA follows: TGTGCCAGCAGTCCCTACGGACAGGGAAGCAATCAGCCCCAGCATTTT.

The genes are TRBV7-9 and TRBJ1-2; a weak D match, TRBD1 (5 bases). Germline-derived CDR1 and CDR2 are SEHNR and FQNEAQ (reference sequence). The ends were cut back, 1 base at V and 8 bases at J, with 14 bases in the middle. The CDR3 loop spans 14 amino acids. For the CDR3, the DNA is TGTGCCAGCAGCTTAGTAGGGGCTACTTTCGGCTACACCTTC. Residues: CASSLVGATFGYTF.